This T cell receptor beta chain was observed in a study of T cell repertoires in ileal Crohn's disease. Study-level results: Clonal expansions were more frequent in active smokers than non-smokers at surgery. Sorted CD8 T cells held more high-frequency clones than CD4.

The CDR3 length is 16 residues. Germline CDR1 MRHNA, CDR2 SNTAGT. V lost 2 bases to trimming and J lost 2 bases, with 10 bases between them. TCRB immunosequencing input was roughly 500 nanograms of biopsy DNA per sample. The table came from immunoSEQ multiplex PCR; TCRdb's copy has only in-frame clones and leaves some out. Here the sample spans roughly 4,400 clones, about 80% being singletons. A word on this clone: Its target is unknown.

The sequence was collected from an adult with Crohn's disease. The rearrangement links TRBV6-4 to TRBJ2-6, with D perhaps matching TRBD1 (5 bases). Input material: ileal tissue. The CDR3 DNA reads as TGTGCCAGCAGTGACACTTCAGGGACTGGGGCCAACGTCCTGACTTTC. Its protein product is CASSDTSGTGANVLTF.